This T cell receptor (beta chain) was captured in a study of T-cell reconstitution after alpha-beta-depleted transplantation in children. A library of TCRbeta sequences, prepared with unique molecular identifiers, was generated. MiXCR, applied by TCRdb to the PCR reads, yields one record per CDR3 protein. In the table there are about 60,000 distinct CDR3 sequences, approximately 46% of which are singletons. Points from the study as a whole: When one year had passed after transplant, most T-cell counts and diversity came from newly produced T cells. Recipient T cells and thymic progenitors that survived were the source of the high TCRbeta diversity seen at day 60 in some patients. Several hundred expanded graft clones reportedly supplied alpha-beta T cells about two months after transplant.

This clonotype was counted a single time. Its matching antigen is unknown. The CDR3 contains 14 residues. Trimming left V 3 bases short and J 0 bases short, with 9 bases between. The chain uses TRBV12-3 or TRBV12-4 and TRBJ2-7; no clear D. The receptor was isolated from a male patient younger than 18 who had a stem cell transplant for acute lymphoblastic leukemia, so the T cells may come from the graft donor. The source was PBMCs, mostly from graft donor cells, collected 360 days after TCRalphabeta/CD19-depleted stem cell transplant. CDR3 sequence (DNA): TGTGCCAGCAGTTTTCTAGGTCTCTCCTACGAGCAGTACTTC. Translation: CASSFLGLSYEQYF.